This T cell receptor (beta chain) was recorded in a study of T cells of healthy individuals. A single record per CDR3 protein comes from TCRdb applying MiXCR to the 5' RACE reads. The data hold some 82,000 distinct CDR3 sequences, with about 5% observed a single time. The CDR3 is made up of 16 amino acids. J was trimmed by 0 bases and V by 6 bases; bases with no gene match: 5. This clonotype was observed a single time. This chain uses TRBV12-3 or TRBV12-4 with TRBJ1-5; 10 bases align to TRBD1. The sequence was obtained from a female donor in good health. This chain's CDR3 is CASSRTGGHSNQPQHF. DNA of the CDR3: TGTGCCAGCAGCCGGACAGGGGGACATAGCAATCAGCCCCAGCATTTT.